This T cell receptor beta chain was obtained from a study of blood T cell repertoires in COVID-19. Study summary: The United States, Italy and Spain supplied acute and convalescent COVID-19 samples. T cells, B-cell-depleted T cells, or PBMCs supplied cDNA or gDNA.

Trimming took off 3 bases at V and 5 bases at J, with 14 bases between the two ends. The CDR3 loop spans 14 amino acids. Germline V gene sequence: CDR1 SGHNT, CDR2 YYREEE (reference sequence). Original methodology: Amplifying reference gene primers gave estimates of nucleated cell counts. Profiled with immunoSEQ multiplex PCR; TCRdb holds only in-frame clones, not every one. V and J calls and clone size are those listed in that table; D and trimming were worked out from the DNA. Among about 230,000 clones, 84% were seen once, and the ten largest hold 18%. This TCR was sampled from a woman of 80 years or more with active or convalescent COVID-19. Input material: peripheral blood. The chain has TRBV5-4 and TRBJ2-5; D gene unclear. The CDR3 is CASSSRPIRETQYF. In DNA form, the CDR3 reads TGTGCCAGCAGCTCCAGGCCCATACGGGAGACCCAGTACTTC.